One sample yielded the 6 T cell receptor beta chains listed below, sequenced in a study of shared clonotypes between healthy human individuals. The assay was immunoSEQ multiplex PCR, and TCRdb's table has in-frame clones only and misses some. The sample gives more than 1,200,000 clones, just under 99% of which show up once; about 0.4% is in the top ten. Sequencing was carried out using naive CD4+ T cells sorted from blood. Sample subset: CD45RA+ positively selected. The receptors originated from a man younger than 45 in good health.

Here the CDR3 reads CASIRGNTIYF. The CDR3 DNA follows: TGTGCCAGCATTCGAGGAAACACCATATATTTT. The chain is built from TRBV6-5 and TRBJ1-3; D unclear. Trimming cost V 7 bases and J 4 bases, with 5 bases left between them. This CDR3 has 11 residues. CDR1 is MNHEY and CDR2 is SVGAGI in the germline V gene.

The chain uses TRBV29-1 and TRBJ2-1; D possibly uses TRBD1 or TRBD2 (5 bases each). This CDR3 has 13 amino acids. V lost 6 bases, J lost 8 bases, and 17 bases lay in between. Germline assignment: CDR1 SQVTM and CDR2 ANQGSEA. The CDR3 region is CSVGGRVTDEQFF. The CDR3 region has the DNA TGCAGCGTCGGAGGCAGGGTTACCGATGAGCAGTTCTTC.

Only one count was recorded for this clone. The rearrangement joins TRBV5-1 to TRBJ2-7, with a weak D call TRBD2 (5 bases). The germline V gene has CDR1 SGHRS and CDR2 YFSETQ. This CDR3 spans 13 amino acids. The germline V and J ends were trimmed by 0 bases and 5 bases, with 9 bases remaining between them. CDR3 nucleotides: TGCGCCAGCAGCTTGGAAGGGCGGGACGAGCAGTACTTC. This sequence encodes CASSLEGRDEQYF.

V is TRBV21-1 and J is TRBJ2-3; the tabulated D call, TRBD2, remains unverified against the DNA. TRBV21-1 is reported as a pseudogene. The CDR3 has 14 amino acids. The CDR3 DNA follows: TGTGCCAGCTCAGGGACTTCATCCACAGATACGCAGTATTTT. Protein: CASSGTSSTDTQYF.

The chain links TRBV5-4 to TRBJ2-3; D is possibly TRBD1 (6 bases). The ends were cut back, 5 bases at V and 0 bases at J, with 13 bases in the middle. CDR1 SGHNT and CDR2 YYREEE come from the germline V gene (reference sequence). This CDR3 spans 15 amino acids. CDR3 sequence: CASRKTGTSTDTQYF. Here the CDR3 DNA reads TGTGCCAGCAGGAAGACAGGTACTAGCACAGATACGCAGTATTTT. The variable domain in full, completed from reference TRBV5-4 and TRBJ2-3, reads ETGVTQSPTHLIKTRGQQVTLRCSSQSGHNTVSWYQQALGQGPQFIFQYYREEENGRGNFPPRFSGLQFPNYSSELNVNALELDDSALYLCASRKTGTSTDTQYFGPGTRLTVL.

The sample holds one count of this clone. Other nucleotide sequences from this sample produce the same CDR3. The chain employs TRBV9 and TRBJ2-7; D uncertain. CDR3 length equals 13 residues. Germline V CDR1 and CDR2: SGDLS, YYNGEE. Trimming cost V 2 bases and J 3 bases, with 9 bases left between them. In DNA form, the CDR3 reads TGTGCCAGCAGCGTTGGACCCCTCTACGAGCAGTACTTC. Its protein product is CASSVGPLYEQYF.